The 30 T cell receptor beta chains given below trace back to one sample, sequenced in a study of cytomegalovirus exposure and HLA in healthy donors (dated by TCRdb to about 2017). Receptor amplification or capture employed the immunoSEQ multiplex PCR assay. For the multiplex PCR, a mixture combining 60 forward primers for TCR Vbeta segments and 13 reverse primers for TCR Jbeta segments was used. TCRdb holds this immuneACCESS table with in-frame rearrangements only. Some clones are missing; in checked studies, unresolved V genes explain under half, and the rest has no known cause. The sample has roughly 110,000 clones on record, around four fifths of them singletons. 1.5% to 2% of the sample lies in the top ten. The material sequenced was PBMCs. All receptors derive from a man between 50 and 59 years old in good health and CMV-seronegative.

The J gene is TRBJ2-5, the V gene TRBV5-1, with D possibly being TRBD1 (6 bases). The V end was cut by 4 bases, the J end by 8 bases, with 18 bases between. The germline V gene has CDR1 SGHRS and CDR2 YFSETQ. The CDR3 sequence is 14 residues long. CDR3 protein: CASSLQGYGETQYF. The CDR3 DNA reads TGCGCCAGCAGCCTACAGGGTTATGGGGAAACCCAGTACTTC.

The rearrangement joins TRBV10-3 to TRBJ1-1; D gene ambiguous. With 2 bases removed from V and 6 bases from J, the gap between germline ends came to 4 bases. Germline V gene sequence: CDR1 ENHRY, CDR2 SYGVKD. The CDR3 contains 11 residues. DNA of the CDR3: TGTGCCATCAGTGAGACAGCTGAAGCTTTCTTT. It specifies CAISETAEAFF.

The chain couples TRBV28 to TRBJ1-5; tentatively, D is TRBD1 (5 bases). V lost 5 bases and J 0 bases, leaving 8 bases between the germline ends. The CDR3 covers 14 residues. Germline V gives CDR1 MDHEN, CDR2 SYDVKM. The CDR3 loop is CASSQGSSNQPQHF. In DNA, the CDR3 is TGTGCCAGCAGTCAGGGTTCTAGCAATCAGCCCCAGCATTTT.

V and J are TRBV5-4 and TRBJ1-2; the D is unclear. The CDR3 runs to 14 residues. V lost 0 bases, J lost 8 bases, and 14 bases lay in between. The germline gives CDR1 SGHNT, CDR2 YYREEE (reference sequence). For the CDR3, the DNA is TGTGCCAGCAGCTTGGTGGGCACCTCGAGAGGCTACACCTTC. Encoded protein: CASSLVGTSRGYTF.

The chain carries TRBV28 and TRBJ1-2; 7 nucleotides line up with TRBD1. The V and J ends lost 4 bases and 7 bases, in that order; junction bases with no gene match: 6. Germline V gene data show CDR1 as MDHEN and CDR2 as SYDVKM. The CDR3 has 13 residues. As DNA, the CDR3 is TGTGCCAGCAGTTCGACAGGGTATAGTGGCTACACCTTC. The encoded protein is CASSSTGYSGYTF.

The chain has TRBV15 and TRBJ2-7; a possible D gene is TRBD2 (5 bases). The CDR3 totals 15 residues. V lost 3 bases to trimming and J lost 2 bases, with 14 bases between them. Germline V gene sequence: CDR1 LNHNV, CDR2 YYDKDF (reference sequence). The CDR3 reads CATSSHRDGPYEQYF. The DNA of the CDR3 is TGTGCCACCAGCAGCCACCGGGATGGACCCTACGAGCAGTACTTC.

The table lists this clone with a few counts. The chain employs TRBV6-6 and TRBJ1-1, with a tentative D call TRBD1 (5 bases). V was shortened by 6 bases and J by 4 bases, with 12 bases between the two germline ends. This CDR3 is built from 13 residues. The germline V gene encodes CDR1 MNHNY and CDR2 SVGAGI (reference sequence). In DNA, the CDR3 is TGTGCCAGCAGCCCAGGGTCGAGCACTGAAGCTTTCTTT. Protein product: CASSPGSSTEAFF.

This clone was picked up one time. CDR3 protein: CASTLREGTLRQEQFF. The CDR3 DNA sequence: TGCGCCAGCACCCTCAGGGAAGGCACCCTCCGCCAGGAGCAGTTCTTC. The chain links TRBV4-1 to TRBJ2-1, with a possible D match to TRBD1 (5 bases). Deletions cut 7 bases from V and 10 bases from J, with 26 bases between. The germline V gene encodes CDR1 MGHRA and CDR2 YSYEKL. CDR3 length equals 16 residues.

This chain uses TRBV28 with TRBJ1-4; the D gene is possibly TRBD1 (6 bases). The V end was cut by 3 bases, the J end by 6 bases, with 14 bases between. The germline V gene encodes CDR1 MDHEN and CDR2 SYDVKM. There are 15 residues in the CDR3. The DNA of the CDR3 is TGTGCCAGCAGTTTTCGAGGGGGTTGGGATGAAAAACTGTTTTTT. The encoded protein is CASSFRGGWDEKLFF. The variable domain in full, completed from reference TRBV28 and TRBJ1-4, reads DVKVTQSSRYLVKRTGEKVFLECVQDMDHENMFWYRQDPGLGLRLIYFSYDVKMKEKGDIPEGYSVSREKKERFSLILESASTNQTSMYLCASSFRGGWDEKLFFGSGTQLSVL.

J is TRBJ2-1 and V is TRBV19; TRBD1 aligns across 10 bases. The CDR3 has 16 amino acids. Trimming cost V 4 bases and J 2 bases; bases outside gene matches: 5. Germline loops: CDR1 LNHDA, CDR2 SQIVND (reference sequence). The CDR3, as DNA: TGTGCCAGTAGTACCCGGGGGACAGGGGCCTACAATGAGCAGTTCTTC. This translates into CASSTRGTGAYNEQFF.

A remark on this clone: One junction end disagrees with the germline gene, perhaps due to a read error. V is TRBV7-9 and J is TRBJ1-2; 10 bases align to TRBD1. The CDR3 has 16 residues. From germline, CDR1 is SEHNR and CDR2 FQNEAQ (reference sequence). CDR3 sequence reads: CSSSLGTGEGNYGYTF. The CDR3 DNA sequence: TGTTCCAGCAGCTTAGGGACAGGGGAGGGGAACTATGGCTACACCTTC.

The rearrangement links TRBV5-4 to TRBJ2-2; D is unresolved. The germline V gene encodes CDR1 SGHNT and CDR2 YYREEE (reference sequence). The V end lost 1 base, the J end lost 3 bases, and 7 bases lay between the germline ends. The CDR3 totals 14 residues. The CDR3 region is CASSLNQYTGELFF. The CDR3 DNA is TGTGCCAGCAGCTTGAACCAGTACACCGGGGAGCTGTTTTTT. Full variable domain (missing parts from reference TRBV5-4 and TRBJ2-2): ETGVTQSPTHLIKTRGQQVTLRCSSQSGHNTVSWYQQALGQGPQFIFQYYREEENGRGNFPPRFSGLQFPNYSSELNVNALELDDSALYLCASSLNQYTGELFFGEGSRLTVL.

This CDR3 is CASSRRGVWADTQYF. The DNA of the CDR3 is TGTGCCAGCAGCCGGCGGGGGGTCTGGGCAGATACGCAGTATTTT. The V gene is TRBV27, the J gene TRBJ2-3; 8 nucleotides line up with TRBD2. Trimming cost V 6 bases and J 4 bases; bases outside gene matches: 9. The germline V gene encodes CDR1 MNHEY and CDR2 SMNVEV (reference sequence). The CDR3 extends over 15 amino acids.

This rearrangement joins TRBV30 to TRBJ1-3; D call uncertain. Trimming took 5 bases from V and 2 from J, leaving 10 bases between them. The CDR3 covers 13 residues. Germline V lookup: CDR1 GTSNPN, CDR2 SVGIG (reference sequence). The CDR3 bases are TGTGCCTGGGAAGAACTTCCTGGAAACACCATATATTTT. Its translation: CAWEELPGNTIYF.

The chain's CDR3 is CASSSPLGGSSYNEQFF. As DNA, the CDR3 is TGTGCCAGCAGCTCCCCGCTGGGGGGGAGCTCCTACAATGAGCAGTTCTTC. The chain links TRBV11-2 to TRBJ2-1; 7 nucleotides match TRBD2. Germline trimming cut 4 bases from V and 0 bases from J; bases unmatched to any gene: 9. This CDR3 is built from 17 residues. Per the germline V gene, CDR1 is SGHAT and CDR2 is FQNNGV.

The V and J genes are TRBV4-1 and TRBJ2-1, with 9 bases matching TRBD2. Germline loops: CDR1 MGHRA, CDR2 YSYEKL. V shed 0 bases and J 5 bases; nucleotides not matched to a gene: 5. The CDR3 runs 16 residues. The DNA for the CDR3 is TGCGCCAGCAGCCAAGATACGGCTAGCGGGGACAATGAGCAGTTCTTC. Its protein product is CASSQDTASGDNEQFF.

The chain recombines TRBV10-1 with TRBJ2-2; D is possibly TRBD2 (5 bases). Trimming shortened V by 4 bases and J by 3 bases, and 9 bases separated the two germline ends. CDR1 WNHNN and CDR2 SYGVQD come from the germline V gene (reference sequence). The CDR3 loop spans 14 amino acids. DNA for the CDR3: TGCGCCAGCAGTGCTAGCACCTACACCGGGGAGCTGTTTTTT. This encodes CASSASTYTGELFF.

V usage is TRBV30 and J usage is TRBJ1-6, with TRBD1 as a possible D gene (5 bases). Per the germline V gene, CDR1 is GTSNPN and CDR2 is SVGIG (reference sequence). This CDR3 has 14 residues. The germline V and J ends were trimmed by 2 bases and 9 bases, with 14 bases remaining between them. As DNA, the CDR3 is TGTGCCTGGAGTACCTTAGGGGAAGGTTCACCCCTCCACTTT. This gives the protein CAWSTLGEGSPLHF.

V usage is TRBV7-2 and J usage is TRBJ1-1; D not resolved. Germline CDR1 reads SGHTA; CDR2 reads FQGNSA. The CDR3 runs 14 residues. V was cut by 1 base and J by 6 bases, with 12 bases left in between. Here the CDR3 DNA reads TGTGCCAGCAGCTTAGGAGGCAGTCTCTCTGAAGCTTTCTTT. Its translation is CASSLGGSLSEAFF.

The V and J genes are TRBV7-9 and TRBJ2-7; no firm D call. Germline values: CDR1 SEHNR, CDR2 FQNEAQ (reference sequence). The CDR3 length is 12 residues. V lost 5 bases and J 3 bases, leaving 8 bases between the germline ends. This CDR3 reads CASSPDYYEQYF. For the CDR3, the DNA is TGTGCCAGCAGCCCAGATTACTACGAGCAGTACTTC. Together with reference TRBV7-9 and TRBJ2-7, the CDR3 gives the full variable domain: DTGVSQNPRHKITKRGQNVTFRCDPISEHNRLYWYRQTLGQGPEFLTYFQNEAQLEKSRLLSDRFSAERPKGSFSTLEIQRTEQGDSAMYLCASSPDYYEQYFGPGTRLTVT.

V and J are TRBV7-2 and TRBJ2-3, with TRBD1 matching over 7 bases. V shed 1 base, J shed 4 bases, and the junction held 5 bases outside the gene matches. Germline CDR1 and CDR2: SGHTA and FQGNSA. The length of the CDR3 is 15 residues. The CDR3 DNA follows: TGTGCCAGCAGCTTAGTAGGGGGCAGATCAGATACGCAGTATTTT. Translated, it gives CASSLVGGRSDTQYF. Combining the CDR3 with reference TRBV7-2 and TRBJ2-3 gives the whole variable domain GAGVSQSPSNKVTEKGKDVELRCDPISGHTALYWYRQSLGQGLEFLIYFQGNSAPDKSGLPSDRFSAERTGGSVSTLTIQRTQQEDSAVYLCASSLVGGRSDTQYFGPGTRLTVL.

The chain employs TRBV7-2 and TRBJ2-7; 11 bases agree with TRBD2. V was clipped by 5 bases and J by 0 bases; unmatched bases: 6. Germline assignment: CDR1 SGHTA and CDR2 FQGNSA. This CDR3 contains 16 residues. This CDR3 is CASSPRLAGSSYEQYF. CDR3 coding DNA: TGTGCCAGCAGCCCCCGACTAGCGGGGAGCTCCTACGAGCAGTACTTC.

This chain joins TRBV11-2 and TRBJ2-1; D is possibly TRBD2 (6 bases). Germline CDR1 is SGHAT and CDR2 is FQNNGV. The CDR3 is made up of 13 amino acids. Trimming took off 7 bases at V and 3 bases at J, with 10 bases between the two ends. The CDR3 region is CASTSGSYNEQFF. The CDR3, as DNA: TGTGCCAGCACCTCCGGGAGCTACAATGAGCAGTTCTTC.

This sequence joins TRBV28 and TRBJ1-6, with D possibly TRBD1 on 6 matching bases. This CDR3 is 16 amino acids long. Trimming removed 5 bases at V and 15 bases at J, with 26 bases between. Looked up from germline, CDR1 is MDHEN and CDR2 is SYDVKM. The CDR3 here is CASSQQGTLLLNLLHF. The CDR3 DNA is TGTGCCAGCAGTCAACAGGGTACCCTGCTCTTAAATCTCCTCCACTTT.

This chain joins TRBV5-6 and TRBJ1-6; 8 bases match TRBD1. This CDR3 spans 16 amino acids. After removal of 5 bases from V and 6 bases from J, the junction contained 10 bases not matched to a gene. Germline CDR1 is SGHDT and CDR2 is YYEEEE. CDR3 in DNA: TGTGCCAGCAGTCGACTACCGGGACAGGTTAATTCACCCCTCCACTTT. The encoded protein is CASSRLPGQVNSPLHF.

This clone appeared once. The chain is built from TRBV5-1 and TRBJ2-3; 11 bases agree with TRBD2. The CDR3 runs to 17 residues. Trimming cost V 4 bases and J 0 bases; bases outside gene matches: 7. The germline gives CDR1 SGHRS, CDR2 YFSETQ. CDR3 amino acids: CASSLASGGPSTDTQYF. The CDR3, as DNA: TGCGCCAGCAGCCTGGCTAGCGGGGGGCCAAGCACAGATACGCAGTATTTT. The full variable domain, rest sourced from reference TRBV5-1 and TRBJ2-3, is KAGVTQTPRYLIKTRGQQVTLSCSPISGHRSVSWYQQTPGQGLQFLFEYFSETQRNKGNFPGRFSGRQFSNSRSEMNVSTLELGDSALYLCASSLASGGPSTDTQYFGPGTRLTVL.

The gene calls are TRBV6-5 and TRBJ2-7; perhaps TRBD2 as D (6 bases). The CDR3 is 14 amino acids. V was cut by 0 bases and J by 5 bases, with 11 bases left in between. The germline CDR1 and CDR2 sequences are MNHEY and SVGAGI. CDR3 in amino acids: CASSYSKEGHEQYV. For the CDR3, the DNA is TGTGCCAGCAGTTACTCGAAGGAGGGGCACGAGCAGTACGTC.

This chain connects TRBV9 to TRBJ2-1; 8 nucleotides line up with TRBD2. This CDR3 comprises 15 residues. The germline gives CDR1 SGDLS, CDR2 YYNGEE. The ends lost 4 bases at V and 6 bases at J; junction bases unmatched: 9. As DNA, the CDR3 is TGTGCCAGCAGCCCCGGGGGGGGCTATGGCAATGAGCAGTTCTTC. Residues: CASSPGGGYGNEQFF.

V is TRBV27 and J is TRBJ2-3; 8 bases agree with TRBD1. J lost 2 bases, V lost 6 bases, and 7 bases had no gene match. This CDR3 has 15 residues. Per germline, CDR1 MNHEY and CDR2 SMNVEV (reference sequence). The CDR3 sequence is CASSLGQVPTDTQYF. The CDR3 DNA reads as TGTGCCAGCAGCTTGGGACAGGTTCCCACAGATACGCAGTATTTT.

The chain combines TRBV28 with TRBJ2-2; 7 bases fit TRBD2. Unmatched junction bases numbered 6, after V lost 4 bases and J lost 1 base. CDR1 is MDHEN and CDR2 is SYDVKM in the germline V gene. The CDR3 totals 16 residues. The CDR3 loop is CASSSGRVGNTGELFF. In DNA form, the CDR3 reads TGTGCCAGCAGTTCGGGGAGGGTTGGGAACACCGGGGAGCTGTTTTTT.